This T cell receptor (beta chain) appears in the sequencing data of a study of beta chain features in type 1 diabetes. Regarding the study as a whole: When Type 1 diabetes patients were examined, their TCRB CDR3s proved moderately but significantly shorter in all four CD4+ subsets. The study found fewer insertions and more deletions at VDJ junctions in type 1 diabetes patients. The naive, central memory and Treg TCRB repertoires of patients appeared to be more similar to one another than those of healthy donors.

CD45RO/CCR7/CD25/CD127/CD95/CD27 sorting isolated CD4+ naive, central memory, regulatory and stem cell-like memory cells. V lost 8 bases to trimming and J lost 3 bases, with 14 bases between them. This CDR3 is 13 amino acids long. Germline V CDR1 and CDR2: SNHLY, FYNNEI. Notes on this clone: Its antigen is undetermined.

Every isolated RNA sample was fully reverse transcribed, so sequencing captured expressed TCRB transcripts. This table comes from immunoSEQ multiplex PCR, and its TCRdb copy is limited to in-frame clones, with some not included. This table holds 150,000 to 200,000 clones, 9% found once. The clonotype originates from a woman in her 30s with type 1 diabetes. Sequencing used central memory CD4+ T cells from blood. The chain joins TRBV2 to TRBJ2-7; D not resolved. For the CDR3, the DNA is TGTGCCAGCTCAGGTCGTGGGCTCTACGAGCAGTACTTC. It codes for CASSGRGLYEQYF.